This TCR beta chain was observed in a study of cytomegalovirus exposure and HLA in healthy donors. CDR1 is SGHDT and CDR2 is YYEEEE in the germline V gene. The CDR3 extends over 16 amino acids. Trimming removed 3 bases from V and 0 bases from J; junction bases left unmatched: 6. Primers: 60 Vbeta forward and 13 Jbeta reverse. The assay was immunoSEQ multiplex PCR, and TCRdb's table has in-frame clones only and misses some. The top ten hold 3% to 4% of the sample, which has 100,000 or so clones, under 80% seen once. The rearrangement uses TRBV5-6 and TRBJ1-5; 7 bases are shared with TRBD1. This sequence was found in a woman aged 50 to 65 in good health and CMV-seropositive. The specimen was PBMCs. Here the CDR3 reads CASSSRQGRSNQPQHF. In DNA, the CDR3 is TGTGCCAGCAGCTCTAGACAGGGACGTAGCAATCAGCCCCAGCATTTT. The full variable domain, its missing parts supplied by reference TRBV5-6 and TRBJ1-5, is DAGVTQSPTHLIKTRGQQVTLRCSPKSGHDTVSWYQQALGQGPQFIFQYYEEEERQRGNFPDRFSGHQFPNYSSELNVNALLLGDSALYLCASSSRQGRSNQPQHFGDGTRLSIL.